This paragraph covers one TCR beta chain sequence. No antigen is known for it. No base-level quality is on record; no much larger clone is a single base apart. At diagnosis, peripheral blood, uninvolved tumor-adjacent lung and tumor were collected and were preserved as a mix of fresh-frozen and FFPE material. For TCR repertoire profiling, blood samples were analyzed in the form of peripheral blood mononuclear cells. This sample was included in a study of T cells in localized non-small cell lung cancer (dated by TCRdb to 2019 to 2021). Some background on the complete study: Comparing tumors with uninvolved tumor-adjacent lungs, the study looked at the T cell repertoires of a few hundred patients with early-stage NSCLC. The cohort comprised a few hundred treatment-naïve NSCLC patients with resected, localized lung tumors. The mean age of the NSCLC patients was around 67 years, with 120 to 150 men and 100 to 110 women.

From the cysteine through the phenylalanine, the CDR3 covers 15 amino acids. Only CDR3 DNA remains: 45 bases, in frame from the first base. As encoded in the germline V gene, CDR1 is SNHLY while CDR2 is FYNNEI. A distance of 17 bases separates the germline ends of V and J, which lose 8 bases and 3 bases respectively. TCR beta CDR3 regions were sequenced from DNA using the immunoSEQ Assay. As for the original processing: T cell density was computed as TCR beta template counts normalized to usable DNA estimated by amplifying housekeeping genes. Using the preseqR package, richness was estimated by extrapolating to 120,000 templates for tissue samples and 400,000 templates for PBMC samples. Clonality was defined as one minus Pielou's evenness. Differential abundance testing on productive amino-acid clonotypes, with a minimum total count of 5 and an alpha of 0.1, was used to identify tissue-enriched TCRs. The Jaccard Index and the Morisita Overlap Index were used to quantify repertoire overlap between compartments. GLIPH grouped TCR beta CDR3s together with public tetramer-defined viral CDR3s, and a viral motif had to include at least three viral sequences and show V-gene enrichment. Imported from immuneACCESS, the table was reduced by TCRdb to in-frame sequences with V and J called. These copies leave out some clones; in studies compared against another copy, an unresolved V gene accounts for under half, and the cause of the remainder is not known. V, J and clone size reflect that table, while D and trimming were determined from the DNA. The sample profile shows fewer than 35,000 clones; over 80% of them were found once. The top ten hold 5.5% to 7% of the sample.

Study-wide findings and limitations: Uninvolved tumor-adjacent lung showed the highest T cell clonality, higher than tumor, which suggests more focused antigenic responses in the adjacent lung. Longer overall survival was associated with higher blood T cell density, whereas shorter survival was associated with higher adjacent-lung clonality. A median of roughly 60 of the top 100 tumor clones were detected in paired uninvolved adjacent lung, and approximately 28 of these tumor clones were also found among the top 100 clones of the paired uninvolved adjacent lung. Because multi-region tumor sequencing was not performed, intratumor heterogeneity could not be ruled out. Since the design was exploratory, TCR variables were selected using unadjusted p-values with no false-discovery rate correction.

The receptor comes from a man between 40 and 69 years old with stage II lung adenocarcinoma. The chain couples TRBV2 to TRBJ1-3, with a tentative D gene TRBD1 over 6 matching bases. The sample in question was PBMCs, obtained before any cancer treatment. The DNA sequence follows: TGTGCCAGCCGTCAGGGCACAGGGTTTGGAAACACCATATATTTT. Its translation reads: CASRQGTGFGNTIYF.